The 30 T cell receptor beta chains listed next were all sequenced from one sample in a study of blood T cell repertoires in COVID-19 (TCRdb year 2020). Preparation of the library involved the immunoSEQ multiplex PCR assay. TCRdb holds this immuneACCESS table with in-frame rearrangements only. Some clones are missing; in checked studies, unresolved V genes explain under half, and the rest has no known cause. Here the sample has 200,000 to 250,000 clones; around 87% occur a single time. The top ten constitute roughly 16% of the sample. Sequencing input: PBMCs or T cells enriched from blood (not recorded which). These receptors were taken from a man aged 30 to 39 who had been exposed to COVID-19.

The rearrangement links TRBV5-4 to TRBJ1-1; tentative D call: TRBD1 (6 bases). This CDR3 has 15 amino acids. CDR1 and CDR2 from the germline V gene are SGHNT and YYREEE (reference sequence). The V and J ends lost 5 bases and 0 bases respectively, with 14 bases between them. The CDR3 loop is CASRPPGHLNTEAFF. The CDR3 DNA reads as TGTGCCAGCAGACCTCCGGGACACCTGAACACTGAAGCTTTCTTT.

The chain recombines TRBV3-1 (or the pseudogene TRBV3-2) with TRBJ2-3; 8 bases align to TRBD2. The V segment lost 0 bases and the J segment 10 bases; nucleotides outside the gene matches: 15. Germline CDR1 is LGHDT and CDR2 is YNNKEL (reference sequence). CDR3 size: 17 residues. The CDR3 loop is CASSQDLVAGGWDAQYF. In DNA form, the CDR3 reads TGTGCCAGCAGCCAAGATCTTGTCGCGGGGGGCTGGGATGCGCAGTATTTT.

This chain links TRBV19 with TRBJ1-2, with D tentatively TRBD1 (5 bases). The CDR3 has 13 amino acids. Germline CDR1 is LNHDA and CDR2 is SQIVND (reference sequence). Trimming took 4 bases from V and 4 from J, leaving 10 bases between them. The CDR3 DNA reads TGTGCCAGTAGTAAGGGGATTACCTATGGCTACACCTTC. Its translation: CASSKGITYGYTF.

The chain links TRBV5-1 to TRBJ1-2; D is unresolved. Looked up from germline, CDR1 is SGHRS and CDR2 is YFSETQ. CDR3 length equals 13 residues. The germline V and J ends were trimmed by 0 bases and 8 bases, with 11 bases remaining between them. DNA for the CDR3: TGCGCCAGCAGCTTGGACAGTAACGGAGGCTACACCTTC. It is translated as CASSLDSNGGYTF.

The chain employs TRBV19 and TRBJ2-3; 7 nucleotides match TRBD2. The CDR3 is made up of 14 amino acids. V lost 8 bases to trimming and J lost 0 bases; unmatched junction nucleotides: 5. The germline V gene has CDR1 LNHDA and CDR2 SQIVND (reference sequence). Written as DNA, the CDR3 is TGTGCCAGTTCGGGGGGTACTAGCACAGATACGCAGTATTTT. Translating gives CASSGGTSTDTQYF.

On this clone itself: This specimen includes other DNA sequences encoding the same CDR3. The rearrangement links TRBV4-2 to TRBJ2-3; the D gene is possibly TRBD1 (6 bases). CDR3 length equals 17 residues. Per germline, CDR1 LGHNA and CDR2 YNFKEQ. Trimming took 0 bases from V and 0 from J, leaving 13 bases between them. The CDR3 bases are TGTGCCAGCAGCCAAGAAGGGGGTGGAGTTAGCACAGATACGCAGTATTTT. It is translated as CASSQEGGGVSTDTQYF.

This chain uses TRBV10-1 with TRBJ2-7; 8 bases agree with TRBD2. V was pared by 5 bases and J by 2 bases, with 5 bases of the junction left unmatched. The CDR3 has 14 residues. CDR1 and CDR2 (germline): WNHNN, SYGVQD (reference sequence). The CDR3 loop is CASSRGGTAYEQYF. CDR3 nucleotide sequence: TGCGCCAGCAGTCGGGGGGGAACTGCCTACGAGCAGTACTTC.

In the case of this clone: Distinct nucleotide sequences in the sample also encode this CDR3. This chain uses TRBV2 with TRBJ1-3; 7 bases fit TRBD1. Germline V gene lookup returns CDR1 SNHLY and CDR2 FYNNEI. V dropped 6 bases and J dropped 1; count of bases not matched to a gene: 3. CDR3 size: 14 residues. The CDR3 nucleotides are TGTGCCAGCAGCGACAGGGTTTCTGGAAACACCATATATTTT. Protein: CASSDRVSGNTIYF. Complete variable domain (other parts from reference TRBV2 and TRBJ1-3): EPEVTQTPSHQVTQMGQEVILRCVPISNHLYFYWYRQILGQKVEFLVSFYNNEISEKSEIFDDQFSVERPDGSNFTLKIRSTKLEDSAMYFCASSDRVSGNTIYFGEGSWLTVV.

This sequence joins TRBV20-1 and TRBJ1-2; D remains ambiguous. Germline V gene sequence: CDR1 DFQATT, CDR2 SNEGSKA (reference sequence). There are 13 residues in the CDR3. V was cut by 3 bases and J by 8 bases, with 16 bases left in between. The CDR3 is CSASSSGSIGYTF. In DNA, the CDR3 is TGCAGTGCTAGTTCGTCGGGGAGTATCGGCTACACCTTC.

Turning to this clone: Within the sample, other DNA sequences also encode this same CDR3. V and J are TRBV18 and TRBJ1-1; D unresolved. The length of the CDR3 is 13 residues. The V and J ends lost 1 base and 1 base respectively, with 4 bases between them. Germline values: CDR1 KGHSH, CDR2 LQKENI. As DNA, the CDR3 is TGTGCCAGCTCACCACGGCAGAACACTGAAGCTTTCTTT. As protein: CASSPRQNTEAFF.

The chain combines TRBV14 with TRBJ2-7; 8 nucleotides agree with TRBD1. The CDR3 totals 14 residues. Looked up from germline, CDR1 is SGHDN and CDR2 is FVKESK. V dropped 6 bases and J dropped 1; count of bases not matched to a gene: 5. CDR3 loop: CASRRTGMSYEQYF. As DNA, the CDR3 is TGTGCCAGCAGACGGACAGGGATGTCCTACGAGCAGTACTTC.

V gene TRBV5-1 combines with J gene TRBJ2-2, with a weak D call TRBD1 (6 bases). The length of the CDR3 is 15 residues. Trimming stripped 0 bases from V and 6 bases from J, with 12 bases between. The germline gives CDR1 SGHRS, CDR2 YFSETQ. CDR3 in amino acids: CASSLGQDGAGELFF. CDR3 coding DNA: TGCGCCAGCAGCTTGGGACAGGATGGGGCCGGGGAGCTGTTTTTT.

The CDR3 sequence: CASSATGGAGEKLFF. CDR3 bases: TGTGCCAGCAGCGCAACGGGGGGGGCTGGTGAAAAACTGTTTTTT. This chain connects TRBV6-5 to TRBJ1-4; tentative D call: TRBD1 (6 bases). V dropped 6 bases and J dropped 7 bases, with 18 bases sitting between them. The CDR3 is made up of 15 amino acids. Looked up from germline, CDR1 is MNHEY and CDR2 is SVGAGI.

This clone was seen once. The rearrangement joins TRBV5-5 to TRBJ2-5, with TRBD1 matching 8 bases. There are 14 residues in the CDR3. V lost 3 bases, J lost 2 bases, and 3 bases stayed unmatched. Germline CDR1 and CDR2: SGHKS and YYEKEE (reference sequence). The CDR3 reads CASSWRTGQETQYF. The CDR3, as DNA: TGTGCCAGCAGCTGGCGGACAGGGCAAGAGACCCAGTACTTC.

The V gene is TRBV7-9, the J gene TRBJ2-7; no clear D. Germline CDR1 and CDR2: SEHNR and FQNEAQ (reference sequence). V was clipped by 0 bases and J by 1 base, with 19 bases between them. The CDR3 runs 18 residues. CDR3 amino acids: CASSLAKVMAGSSYEQYF. The CDR3 bases are TGTGCCAGCAGCTTAGCGAAAGTAATGGCAGGATCATCCTACGAGCAGTACTTC.

The rearrangement uses TRBV11-2 and TRBJ2-5; tentatively, D is TRBD1 (7 bases). The ends were cut back, 4 bases at V and 3 bases at J, with 15 bases in the middle. This CDR3 has 15 amino acids. Looked up from germline, CDR1 is SGHAT and CDR2 is FQNNGV. The CDR3 DNA reads TGTGCCAGCAGCTATGGAGGGGGCCCAAAAGAGACCCAGTACTTC. Residues: CASSYGGGPKETQYF.

The chain recombines TRBV2 with TRBJ2-7; TRBD2 matches at 8 bases. V was clipped by 4 bases and J by 5 bases; unmatched bases: 7. The CDR3 consists of 14 residues. Germline V gene data show CDR1 as SNHLY and CDR2 as FYNNEI. DNA for the CDR3: TGTGCCAGCAGTGCGGGGGGGCCTTCCCACGAGCAGTACTTC. This codes for CASSAGGPSHEQYF. Complete variable domain (other parts from reference TRBV2 and TRBJ2-7): EPEVTQTPSHQVTQMGQEVILRCVPISNHLYFYWYRQILGQKVEFLVSFYNNEISEKSEIFDDQFSVERPDGSNFTLKIRSTKLEDSAMYFCASSAGGPSHEQYFGPGTRLTVT.

The chain carries TRBV7-9 and TRBJ1-2, with a weak D call TRBD1 (5 bases). The CDR3 is 13 amino acids. Germline loops: CDR1 SEHNR, CDR2 FQNEAQ (reference sequence). Trimming shortened V by 4 bases and J by 6 bases, and 12 bases separated the two germline ends. In DNA, the CDR3 is TGTGCCAGCAGCTCCAGGGTAGGGGATGGCTACACCTTC. It translates to CASSSRVGDGYTF. The full variable domain, with the rest looked up from reference TRBV7-9 and TRBJ1-2, is DTGVSQNPRHKITKRGQNVTFRCDPISEHNRLYWYRQTLGQGPEFLTYFQNEAQLEKSRLLSDRFSAERPKGSFSTLEIQRTEQGDSAMYLCASSSRVGDGYTFGSGTRLTVV.

This clone was observed a single time. The chain employs TRBV2 and TRBJ1-4; D not resolved. The germline gives CDR1 SNHLY, CDR2 FYNNEI. V lost 5 bases to trimming and J lost 0 bases, with 13 bases between them. CDR3 size: 16 residues. The CDR3, as DNA: TGTGCCAGCAGTCCCAGGCCCCCGGCAACTAATGAAAAACTGTTTTTT. Amino acid sequence: CASSPRPPATNEKLFF.

The CDR3 spells CASSPTSGGSLEQYF. DNA for the CDR3: TGTGCCAGCAGCCCGACTAGCGGGGGTTCCCTCGAGCAGTACTTC. The chain employs TRBV4-2 and TRBJ2-7; 12 nucleotides agree with TRBD2. Germline CDR1 LGHNA, CDR2 YNFKEQ. V gave up 4 bases and J gave up 6 bases; unmatched junction bases: 7. The CDR3 sequence is 15 residues long.

V and J are TRBV18 and TRBJ2-1, with TRBD2 matching over 14 bases. The V gene end was trimmed by 4 bases and the J gene end by 8 bases; junction bases not matched to a gene: 10. From germline, CDR1 is KGHSH and CDR2 LQKENI. The CDR3 is 17 amino acids. CDR3 in DNA: TGTGCCAGCTCACGTAACCCACCGGGACTAGCGGGGGATGAGCAGTTCTTC. This gives the protein CASSRNPPGLAGDEQFF.

The rearrangement uses TRBV2 and TRBJ1-1; possible D gene TRBD1, 5 bases. Germline CDR1 is SNHLY and CDR2 is FYNNEI. The CDR3 spans 13 residues. Trimming removed 5 bases from V and 3 bases from J, with 10 bases in between. The CDR3 DNA sequence: TGTGCCAGCAGTCATGACAGACACACTGAAGCTTTCTTT. Translation gives CASSHDRHTEAFF.

The chain uses TRBV10-2 and TRBJ2-3; D possibly corresponds to TRBD2 (6 bases). Germline V CDR1 and CDR2: WSHSY, SAAADI. The CDR3 spans 14 residues. Trimming took off 5 bases at V and 5 bases at J, with 14 bases between the two ends. The CDR3 coding sequence is TGCGCCAGCAGTTCGCGGGACGCCGAAGATACGCAGTATTTT. It codes for CASSSRDAEDTQYF.

The V and J genes are TRBV2 and TRBJ2-2; the match to TRBD2 covers 9 bases. This CDR3 spans 17 amino acids. CDR1 is SNHLY and CDR2 is FYNNEI in the germline V gene. V shed 10 bases and J 4 bases; nucleotides not matched to a gene: 16. In DNA form, the CDR3 reads TGTGCCACTAAGAGGACTAGCGTCCCCCTCCTCACCGGGGAGCTGTTTTTT. This sequence encodes CATKRTSVPLLTGELFF.

V and J are TRBV5-1 and TRBJ1-2; 11 positions match TRBD1. The CDR3 covers 16 residues. V was pared by 2 bases and J by 8 bases, with 11 bases of the junction left unmatched. The germline V gene has CDR1 SGHRS and CDR2 YFSETQ. CDR3 DNA: TGCGCCAGCAGCTTATTTCAAGGACAGGGGGCGAAGGGCTACACCTTC. Amino acids: CASSLFQGQGAKGYTF.

The rearrangement links TRBV6-2 or TRBV6-3 to TRBJ2-7; 9 bases align to TRBD1. The J segment lost 2 bases and the V segment lost 6 bases, leaving 5 bases of the junction unmatched. This CDR3 contains 14 residues. In germline, CDR1 is MNHEY, CDR2 SVGEGT. CDR3 loop: CASSWGQGAYEQYF. The CDR3 bases are TGTGCCAGCAGCTGGGGACAGGGAGCCTACGAGCAGTACTTC.

This chain connects TRBV6-5 to TRBJ2-3; TRBD2 matches at 7 bases. The V segment lost 4 bases and the J segment 5 bases; nucleotides outside the gene matches: 9. The CDR3 is made up of 15 amino acids. From germline, CDR1 is MNHEY and CDR2 SVGAGI. The CDR3 region has the DNA TGTGCCAGCAGTTTTGTTGGCGGGGGTAGAGATACGCAGTATTTT. It is translated as CASSFVGGGRDTQYF.

The rearrangement joins TRBV7-2 to TRBJ1-2; the D is unclear. Germline CDR1 SGHTA, CDR2 FQGNSA. Trimming removed 1 base at V and 8 bases at J, with 11 bases between. CDR3 length equals 13 residues. The CDR3 sequence is CASSLGGGKGYTF. As DNA, the CDR3 is TGTGCCAGCAGCTTAGGCGGCGGCAAGGGCTACACCTTC.

The V and J genes are TRBV4-1 and TRBJ1-1; the match to TRBD1 covers 9 bases. Germline V gene data show CDR1 as MGHRA and CDR2 as YSYEKL. The CDR3 runs to 16 residues. V lost 5 bases to trimming and J lost 4 bases; unmatched junction nucleotides: 11. As DNA, the CDR3 is TGCGCCAGCAGCAACACCGGGACAGGGTTGGGCACTGAAGCTTTCTTT. This gives the protein CASSNTGTGLGTEAFF.

This clone was seen ten or more times. The chain employs TRBV7-9 and TRBJ1-1, with D unresolved. The V gene's germline CDR1 is SEHNR and CDR2 FQNEAQ (reference sequence). CDR3 size: 13 residues. V was shortened by 5 bases and J by 7 bases, with 14 bases between the two germline ends. This CDR3 reads CASSPYAPGEAFF. The CDR3 DNA sequence: TGTGCCAGCAGCCCCTACGCCCCAGGTGAAGCTTTCTTT.